Listed here is a single T cell receptor (beta chain). These data come from a study of cytomegalovirus exposure and HLA in healthy donors. 60 Vbeta and 13 Jbeta primers were used in PCR. Sequenced by immunoSEQ multiplex PCR; TCRdb stores in-frame clones only, minus some. Seen here are approximately 150,000 clones, approximately 74% observed once, and the top ten hold about 2.7%. Regarding donors, all were healthy bone marrow donors. The receptor's source is a woman under 40 in good health and CMV-seronegative. The material sequenced was PBMCs.

The CDR3 nucleotides are TGTGCCAGCGGACTCGACTCCAGCTCTGGAAACACCATATATTTT. Its protein is CASGLDSSSGNTIYF. The V and J genes are TRBV2 and TRBJ1-3; unclear D gene. Germline V gene sequence: CDR1 SNHLY, CDR2 FYNNEI. Trimming pared 8 bases from V and 0 bases from J, leaving 14 bases between. The CDR3 loop spans 15 amino acids.